Listed below are T cell receptor beta chains from one sample, sequenced in a study of Ad26.COV2.S vaccination and SARS-CoV-2 variants. Using immunoSEQ multiplex PCR, the repertoire was profiled, and TCRdb retains in-frame clones only, with some absent. Counted here are a few hundred thousand clones, about 83% occurring once; the ten biggest clones make up approximately 7.8%. The source was peripheral blood, collected in a trial of Ad26.COV2.S vaccine versus placebo. Receptors were obtained from a person between 18 and 59 years old who received the Ad26.COV2.S COVID-19 vaccine or a placebo. Both conserved end residues are part of each CDR3. Each record gives: V gene, clone size, D gene, J gene, CDR3 DNA, CDR3 protein. The D gene is left open where the match is weak. The size field is filled for only some rows; it gives once, few, many or a size class.

V gene: TRBV28; clone size: NA; D gene: TRBD1; J gene: TRBJ2-1; CDR3 DNA: TGTGCCAGCAGTACAGGGGATAACGAGCAGTTCTTC; CDR3 protein: CASSTGDNEQFF
V gene: TRBV29-1; clone size: NA; D gene: NA; J gene: TRBJ2-5; CDR3 DNA: TGCAGCGTACGTGGCAACCCTAGGGAGACCCAGTACTTC; CDR3 protein: CSVRGNPRETQYF
V gene: TRBV11-2; clone size: NA; D gene: NA; J gene: TRBJ1-5; CDR3 DNA: TGTGCCAGCAGCCGATCCGGGGCCACAGGCAATCAGCCCCAGCATTTT; CDR3 protein: CASSRSGATGNQPQHF
V gene: TRBV9; clone size: NA; D gene: TRBD2; J gene: TRBJ2-1; CDR3 DNA: TGTGCCAGCAGCGGGACTAGCGGGAACTACAATGAGCAGTTCTTC; CDR3 protein: CASSGTSGNYNEQFF
V gene: TRBV20-1; clone size: NA; D gene: NA; J gene: TRBJ2-3; CDR3 DNA: TGCAGTGCTAGTAGAGAGCCCCCAGATACGCAGTATTTT; CDR3 protein: CSASREPPDTQYF
V gene: TRBV4-3; clone size: NA; D gene: NA; J gene: TRBJ2-5; CDR3 DNA: TGCGCCAGCAGCCCTGAGAGGGCCTCCAGAGAGACCCAGTACTTC; CDR3 protein: CASSPERASRETQYF
V gene: TRBV7-9; clone size: few; D gene: NA; J gene: TRBJ1-3; CDR3 DNA: TGTGCCAGCAGTCTGGTCCGAGCTGGAAACACCATATATTTT; CDR3 protein: CASSLVRAGNTIYF
V gene: TRBV6-1; clone size: NA; D gene: NA; J gene: TRBJ1-1; CDR3 DNA: TGTGCCAGCAGTGAACCCCGAAGGGCAACCACTGAAGCTTTCTTT; CDR3 protein: CASSEPRRATTEAFF
V gene: TRBV14; clone size: NA; D gene: TRBD1; J gene: TRBJ1-6; CDR3 DNA: TGTGCCAGCAGCCAACCCGGGACAGCTAATTCACCCCTCCACTTT; CDR3 protein: CASSQPGTANSPLHF
V gene: TRBV9; clone size: NA; D gene: NA; J gene: TRBJ2-1; CDR3 DNA: TGTGCCAGCAGCGCCGTTAGTGGAACGGTAGATGAGCAGTTCTTC; CDR3 protein: CASSAVSGTVDEQFF
V gene: TRBV24-1; clone size: NA; D gene: NA; J gene: TRBJ2-1; CDR3 DNA: TGTGCCACCGGGGGGCGGCGGGACCGCAGCTCCTACAATGAGCAGTTCTTC; CDR3 protein: CATGGRRDRSSYNEQFF
V gene: TRBV11-3; clone size: NA; D gene: NA; J gene: TRBJ2-7; CDR3 DNA: TGTGCCAGCAGCTTAGGGACCACCTACGAGCAGTACTTC; CDR3 protein: CASSLGTTYEQYF
V gene: TRBV27; clone size: once; D gene: TRBD1; J gene: TRBJ1-1; CDR3 DNA: TGTGCCAGCAGTCTCTCGGACAGGGGGATGAACACTGAAGCTTTCTTT; CDR3 protein: CASSLSDRGMNTEAFF
V gene: TRBV12-5; clone size: NA; D gene: TRBD2; J gene: TRBJ2-1; CDR3 DNA: TGTGCTAGTGGCAAAGAGGGGACTAGCGGTCACAATGAGCAGTTCTTC; CDR3 protein: CASGKEGTSGHNEQFF
V gene: TRBV2; clone size: NA; D gene: NA; J gene: TRBJ1-5; CDR3 DNA: TGTGCCAGCAGTGAGAGGGGGGATCAGCCCCAGCATTTT; CDR3 protein: CASSERGDQPQHF
V gene: TRBV5-1; clone size: NA; D gene: NA; J gene: TRBJ1-4; CDR3 DNA: TGCGCCAGCAGCTTGGCTCCAGGGCTAGAAGAAAAACTGTTTTTT; CDR3 protein: CASSLAPGLEEKLFF
V gene: TRBV7-2; clone size: NA; D gene: NA; J gene: TRBJ1-2; CDR3 DNA: TGTGCCAGCAGCTCGGCGGTTAACTATGGCTACACCTTC; CDR3 protein: CASSSAVNYGYTF
V gene: TRBV19; clone size: NA; D gene: TRBD1; J gene: TRBJ1-5; CDR3 DNA: TGTGCCAGTAAAACACGGGACAGTCTCAATCAGCCCCAGCATTTT; CDR3 protein: CASKTRDSLNQPQHF
V gene: TRBV5-5; clone size: NA; D gene: NA; J gene: TRBJ2-3; CDR3 DNA: TGTGCCAGCAGCTTGGGAGCCGGAGCTCTCGCAGATACGCAGTATTTT; CDR3 protein: CASSLGAGALADTQYF
V gene: TRBV7-6; clone size: few; D gene: NA; J gene: TRBJ2-2; CDR3 DNA: TGTGCCAGCAGCCTTCGACTAGAGCCCGGGGAGCTGTTTTTT; CDR3 protein: CASSLRLEPGELFF
V gene: TRBV2; clone size: NA; D gene: NA; J gene: TRBJ2-3; CDR3 DNA: TGTGCCACCGCCCCCGGGATCGCGCAGTATTTT; CDR3 protein: CATAPGIAQYF
V gene: TRBV19; clone size: NA; D gene: NA; J gene: TRBJ1-1; CDR3 DNA: TGTGCCAGTAGTATCCAGGGGATGAACACTGAAGCTTTCTTT; CDR3 protein: CASSIQGMNTEAFF
V gene: TRBV5-1; clone size: NA; D gene: NA; J gene: TRBJ1-6; CDR3 DNA: TGCGCCAGCAGCGCAAGGGGGGGGCGCACTTCACCCCTCCACTTT; CDR3 protein: CASSARGGRTSPLHF
V gene: TRBV7-9; clone size: NA; D gene: NA; J gene: TRBJ1-1; CDR3 DNA: TGTGCCAGCAGCTTTTCGGGGTTGAAGAGCACTGAAGCTTTCTTT; CDR3 protein: CASSFSGLKSTEAFF
V gene: TRBV7-3; clone size: few; D gene: NA; J gene: TRBJ1-4; CDR3 DNA: TGTGCCAGCAGCTTGGCCCCAGCAACTAATGAAAAACTGTTTTTT; CDR3 protein: CASSLAPATNEKLFF
V gene: TRBV3-1/TRBV3-2; clone size: NA; D gene: NA; J gene: TRBJ1-1; CDR3 DNA: TGTGCCAGCAGCCAAGGGGGTGAGGGTACTGAAGCTTTCTTT; CDR3 protein: CASSQGGEGTEAFF
V gene: TRBV7-2; clone size: NA; D gene: NA; J gene: TRBJ2-6; CDR3 DNA: TGTGCCAGCAGCTTACAGGGGCCCATCCGCTCTGGGGCCAACGTCCTGACTTTC; CDR3 protein: CASSLQGPIRSGANVLTF
V gene: TRBV24-1; clone size: once; D gene: NA; J gene: TRBJ1-4; CDR3 DNA: TGTGCCACCAGTGATTCCTTCGCAACTAATGAAAAACTGTTTTTT; CDR3 protein: CATSDSFATNEKLFF
V gene: TRBV28; clone size: NA; D gene: NA; J gene: TRBJ2-3; CDR3 DNA: TGTGCCAGCAAAGCCCCTCTAGCAGATACGCAGTATTTT; CDR3 protein: CASKAPLADTQYF
V gene: TRBV5-1; clone size: NA; D gene: TRBD1; J gene: TRBJ2-5; CDR3 DNA: TGCGCCAGCAGCCCGGGACAGACCTTCGGCACCCAGTACTTC; CDR3 protein: CASSPGQTFGTQYF
V gene: TRBV7-2; clone size: NA; D gene: NA; J gene: TRBJ1-1; CDR3 DNA: TGTGCCAGCAGCCCCAATAGGGGGGCAGGTTTGGTTTTCTTT; CDR3 protein: CASSPNRGAGLVFF
V gene: TRBV28; clone size: once; D gene: NA; J gene: TRBJ1-4; CDR3 DNA: TGTGCCAGCAGTTCCCCTGCCTCCGAAAAACTGTTTTTT; CDR3 protein: CASSSPASEKLFF
V gene: TRBV9; clone size: NA; D gene: TRBD2; J gene: TRBJ2-3; CDR3 DNA: TGTGCCAGCAGCGTTACTAGCGGGGGGTGGGATACGCAGTATTTT; CDR3 protein: CASSVTSGGWDTQYF
V gene: TRBV27; clone size: NA; D gene: TRBD2; J gene: TRBJ2-2; CDR3 DNA: TGTGCCAGCAGTTTTTTTCGGATCAGCGGGAGAGGTTCCGGGGAGCTGTTTTTT; CDR3 protein: CASSFFRISGRGSGELFF
V gene: TRBV5-5; clone size: NA; D gene: TRBD1; J gene: TRBJ1-2; CDR3 DNA: TGTGCCAGCATTGGACAGGTTAACTATGGCTACACCTTC; CDR3 protein: CASIGQVNYGYTF
V gene: TRBV5-6; clone size: NA; D gene: NA; J gene: TRBJ1-2; CDR3 DNA: TGTGCCAGCAGCCCGGAGGGGACTAACTATGGCTACACCTTC; CDR3 protein: CASSPEGTNYGYTF
V gene: TRBV5-1; clone size: NA; D gene: TRBD1; J gene: TRBJ1-2; CDR3 DNA: TGCGCCAGCAGCCTGGGACAGGGTGCTTATGGCTACACCTTC; CDR3 protein: CASSLGQGAYGYTF
V gene: TRBV11-2; clone size: NA; D gene: NA; J gene: TRBJ2-4; CDR3 DNA: TGTGCCAGCAGCTTCGAGTGGAGGGCCAAAAACATTCAGTACTTC; CDR3 protein: CASSFEWRAKNIQYF
V gene: TRBV18; clone size: NA; D gene: NA; J gene: TRBJ1-5; CDR3 DNA: TGTGCCAGCTCACCACCGATCAGGGAGGGTCGCAATCAGCCCCAGCATTTT; CDR3 protein: CASSPPIREGRNQPQHF
V gene: TRBV11-2; clone size: NA; D gene: NA; J gene: TRBJ2-2; CDR3 DNA: TGTGCCAGCAGCTTTACGGGGGAGTGGTTGGGCACCGGGGAGCTGTTTTTT; CDR3 protein: CASSFTGEWLGTGELFF
V gene: TRBV27; clone size: NA; D gene: NA; J gene: TRBJ1-1; CDR3 DNA: TGTGCCAGCAGCTACAGGACTAACACTGAAGCTTTCTTT; CDR3 protein: CASSYRTNTEAFF
V gene: TRBV5-6; clone size: NA; D gene: NA; J gene: TRBJ2-7; CDR3 DNA: TGTGCCAGCAGCTGGGGCCCTTCTTACGAGCAGTACTTC; CDR3 protein: CASSWGPSYEQYF
V gene: TRBV18; clone size: NA; D gene: TRBD2; J gene: TRBJ2-1; CDR3 DNA: TGTGCCAGCTCACCACCGAGACTAGCGGGAGTAAATGAGCAGTTCTTC; CDR3 protein: CASSPPRLAGVNEQFF
V gene: TRBV5-1; clone size: NA; D gene: TRBD1; J gene: TRBJ2-3; CDR3 DNA: TGCGCCAGCAGCTTGACCGGGACAGGGGCAGATACGCAGTATTTT; CDR3 protein: CASSLTGTGADTQYF
V gene: TRBV7-9; clone size: NA; D gene: NA; J gene: TRBJ2-7; CDR3 DNA: TGTGCCAGCAGCCCCACCGACAGGCCTATCTACGAGCAGTACTTC; CDR3 protein: CASSPTDRPIYEQYF
V gene: TRBV5-1; clone size: NA; D gene: NA; J gene: TRBJ2-5; CDR3 DNA: TGCGCCAGCAGAGTGGGGCTGGGGCAAGAGACCCAGTACTTC; CDR3 protein: CASRVGLGQETQYF
V gene: TRBV19; clone size: NA; D gene: NA; J gene: TRBJ1-1; CDR3 DNA: TGTGCCAGTAGTATAGATCAGAGGGGCCAGGGTGGGAACACTGAAGCTTTCTTT; CDR3 protein: CASSIDQRGQGGNTEAFF
V gene: TRBV6-5; clone size: once; D gene: NA; J gene: TRBJ1-6; CDR3 DNA: TGTGCCAGCCAGGTGGGAAATTCACCCCTCCACTTT; CDR3 protein: CASQVGNSPLHF
V gene: TRBV5-6; clone size: NA; D gene: NA; J gene: TRBJ2-7; CDR3 DNA: TGTGCCAGCAGCTTCTCGGGCCCCGAGCAGTACTTC; CDR3 protein: CASSFSGPEQYF
V gene: TRBV7-6; clone size: NA; D gene: TRBD2; J gene: TRBJ2-7; CDR3 DNA: TGTGCCAGCAGCTTACAGGAGAGCGGGAGGTGGCACGAGCAGTACTTC; CDR3 protein: CASSLQESGRWHEQYF
V gene: TRBV23-1; clone size: NA; D gene: TRBD1; J gene: TRBJ1-5; CDR3 DNA: TGCGCCAGCAGTCAAAGGGCAGGGGGCAGTCAGCCCCAGCATTTT; CDR3 protein: CASSQRAGGSQPQHF
V gene: TRBV4-3; clone size: NA; D gene: NA; J gene: TRBJ2-7; CDR3 DNA: TGCGCCAGCAGCCAAATCCCGGGACCCTCCTACGAGCAGTACTTC; CDR3 protein: CASSQIPGPSYEQYF